This T cell receptor (beta chain) was profiled in a study of OX40 agonist ivuxolimab in advanced cancers. Study as a whole: Each patient was given ivuxolimab into a vein every 2 weeks, at 0.01 to 10 mg/kg. Patients enrolled in dose escalation were diagnosed with hepatocellular carcinoma, melanoma, renal cell or head and neck cancer.

Assay: immunoSEQ multiplex PCR; the TCRdb copy retains only in-frame clones and omits some. The sample holds about 93,000 clones, roughly 94% seen once. The TCR comes from an adult with an advanced solid tumor such as melanoma, head and neck, liver or kidney cancer. The sample here was CD4+ or CD8+ T cells sorted from blood, taken in a trial of the OX40 agonist ivuxolimab.

CDR3 in DNA: TGCAGCGTTGGGAGGGGAATTGGCACCGGGGAGCTGTTTTTT. Its protein product is CSVGRGIGTGELFF. The rearrangement links TRBV29-1 to TRBJ2-2; a weak D match, TRBD2 (6 bases). In germline, CDR1 is SQVTM, CDR2 ANQGSEA. V was clipped by 4 bases and J by 4 bases, with 13 bases between them. The CDR3 extends over 14 amino acids.